This T cell receptor beta chain derives from a study of blood T cell repertoires in COVID-19. For the study at large: Both acute and convalescent COVID-19 samples were obtained from the United States, Italy and Spain. Sources were T cells, B-cell-depleted T cells, or PBMCs; the material itself was cDNA or gDNA.

Enrollees, roughly 18 to 90 years old, lived in 24 US areas. Which cohort a participant joined came from the clinical history participants gave. The CDR3 loop spans 12 amino acids. CDR1 and CDR2 from the germline V gene are SGHAT and FQNNGV. Trimming removed 0 bases from V and 15 bases from J, with 11 bases in between. This clone was picked up a small number of times. Clones were sequenced by immunoSEQ multiplex PCR, and TCRdb holds only the in-frame ones, with some missing. The sample has approximately 250,000 clones, about 91% seen once. The sample was PBMCs or T cells enriched from blood (not recorded which). This rearrangement joins TRBV11-2 to TRBJ1-4; D is ambiguous. The source is a woman aged 40 to 50 with acute COVID-19. The DNA for the CDR3 is TGTGCCAGCAGCTTAGATCTGAGAGGGTTGTTTTTT. Translation gives CASSLDLRGLFF. The complete variable domain, with remaining parts taken from reference TRBV11-2 and TRBJ1-4, reads EAGVAQSPRYKIIEKRQSVAFWCNPISGHATLYWYQQILGQGPKLLIQFQNNGVVDDSQLPKDRFSAERLKGVDSTLKIQPAKLEDSAVYLCASSLDLRGLFFGSGTQLSVL.